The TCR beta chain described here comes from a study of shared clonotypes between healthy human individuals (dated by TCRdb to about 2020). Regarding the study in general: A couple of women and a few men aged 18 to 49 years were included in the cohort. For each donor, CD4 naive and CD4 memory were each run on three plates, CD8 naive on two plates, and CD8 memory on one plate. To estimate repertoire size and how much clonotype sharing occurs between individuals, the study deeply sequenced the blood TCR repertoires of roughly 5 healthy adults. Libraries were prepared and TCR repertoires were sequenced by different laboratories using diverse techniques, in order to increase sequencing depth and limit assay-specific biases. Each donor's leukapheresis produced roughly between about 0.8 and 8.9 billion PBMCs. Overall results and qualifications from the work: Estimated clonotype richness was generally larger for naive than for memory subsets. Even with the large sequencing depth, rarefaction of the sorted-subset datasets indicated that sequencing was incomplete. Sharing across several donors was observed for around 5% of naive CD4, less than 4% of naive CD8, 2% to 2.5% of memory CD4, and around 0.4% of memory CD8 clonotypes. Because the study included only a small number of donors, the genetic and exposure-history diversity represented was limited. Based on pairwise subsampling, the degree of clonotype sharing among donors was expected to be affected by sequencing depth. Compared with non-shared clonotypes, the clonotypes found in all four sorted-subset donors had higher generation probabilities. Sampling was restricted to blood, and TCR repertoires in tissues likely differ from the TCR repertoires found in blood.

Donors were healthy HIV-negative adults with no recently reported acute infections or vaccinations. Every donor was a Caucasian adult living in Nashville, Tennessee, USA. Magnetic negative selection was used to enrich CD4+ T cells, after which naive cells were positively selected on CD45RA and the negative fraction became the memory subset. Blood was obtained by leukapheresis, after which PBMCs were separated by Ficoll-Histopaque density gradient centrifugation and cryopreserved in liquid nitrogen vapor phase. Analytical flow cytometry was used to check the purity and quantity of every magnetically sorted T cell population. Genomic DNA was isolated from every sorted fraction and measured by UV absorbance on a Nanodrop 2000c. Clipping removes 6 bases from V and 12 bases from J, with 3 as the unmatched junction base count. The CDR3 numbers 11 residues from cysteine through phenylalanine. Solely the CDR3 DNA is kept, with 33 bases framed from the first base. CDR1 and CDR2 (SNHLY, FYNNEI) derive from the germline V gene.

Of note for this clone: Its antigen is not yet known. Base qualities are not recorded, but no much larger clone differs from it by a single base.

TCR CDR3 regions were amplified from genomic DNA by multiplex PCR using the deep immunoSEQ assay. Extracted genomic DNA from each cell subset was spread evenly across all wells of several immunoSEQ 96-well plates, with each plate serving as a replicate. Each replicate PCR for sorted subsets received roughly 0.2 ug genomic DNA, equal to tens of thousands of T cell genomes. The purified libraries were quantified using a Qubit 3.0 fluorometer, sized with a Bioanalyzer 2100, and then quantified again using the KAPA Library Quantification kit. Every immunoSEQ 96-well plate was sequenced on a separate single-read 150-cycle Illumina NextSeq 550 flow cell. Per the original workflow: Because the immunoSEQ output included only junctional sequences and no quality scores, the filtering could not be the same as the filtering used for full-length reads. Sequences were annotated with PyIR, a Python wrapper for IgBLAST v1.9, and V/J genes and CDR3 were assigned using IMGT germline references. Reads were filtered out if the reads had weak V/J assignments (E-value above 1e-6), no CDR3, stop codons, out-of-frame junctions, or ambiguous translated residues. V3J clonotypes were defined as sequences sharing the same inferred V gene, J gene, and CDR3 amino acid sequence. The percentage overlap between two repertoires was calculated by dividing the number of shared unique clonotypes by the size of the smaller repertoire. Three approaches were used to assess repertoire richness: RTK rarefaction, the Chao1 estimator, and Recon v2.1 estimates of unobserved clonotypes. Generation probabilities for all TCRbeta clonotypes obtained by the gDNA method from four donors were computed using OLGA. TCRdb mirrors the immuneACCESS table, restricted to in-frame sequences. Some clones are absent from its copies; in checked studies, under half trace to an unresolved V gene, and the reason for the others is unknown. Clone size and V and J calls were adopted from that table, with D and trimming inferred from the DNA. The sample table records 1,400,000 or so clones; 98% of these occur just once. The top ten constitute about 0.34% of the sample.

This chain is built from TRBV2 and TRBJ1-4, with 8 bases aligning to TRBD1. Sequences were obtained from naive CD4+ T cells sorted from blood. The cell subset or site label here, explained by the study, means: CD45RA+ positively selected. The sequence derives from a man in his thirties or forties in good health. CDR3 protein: CASRGQGELFF. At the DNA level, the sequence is TGTGCCAGCAGAGGACAGGGAGAACTGTTTTTT.